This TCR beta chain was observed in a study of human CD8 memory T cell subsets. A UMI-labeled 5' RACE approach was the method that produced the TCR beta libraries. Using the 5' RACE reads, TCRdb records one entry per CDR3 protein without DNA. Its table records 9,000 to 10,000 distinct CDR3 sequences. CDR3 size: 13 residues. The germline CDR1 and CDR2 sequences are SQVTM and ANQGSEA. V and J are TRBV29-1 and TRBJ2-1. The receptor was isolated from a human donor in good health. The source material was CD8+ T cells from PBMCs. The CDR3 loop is CSVVSSSYNEQFF.